Included here is one T cell receptor beta chain sequence, with context. There are 15 residues in the CDR3. The V segment lost 2 bases and the J segment 6 bases; nucleotides outside the gene matches: 6. Germline assignment: CDR1 MNHEY and CDR2 SVGAGI. This sample is part of a study of blood T cell repertoires in COVID-19. Sequencing used immunoSEQ multiplex PCR; TCRdb keeps in-frame clones, though not all of them. The sample has around 470,000 clones, 90% seen once; the top ten hold about 0.6%. The genes are TRBV6-5 and TRBJ2-1, with TRBD1 matching over 8 bases. Sequencing was done on a sample of PBMCs or T cells enriched from blood (not recorded which). The TCR was taken from a man between 18 and 35 years old who had recovered from COVID-19. The CDR3 sequence is CASSYGQGGRNEQFF. CDR3 DNA: TGTGCCAGCAGTTACGGACAGGGTGGTCGCAATGAGCAGTTCTTC.